This T cell receptor beta chain was sequenced in a study of T cell changes during pregnancy in multiple sclerosis. Germline loops: CDR1 LNHNV, CDR2 YYDKDF (reference sequence). The length of the CDR3 is 15 residues. The J segment lost 3 bases and the V segment lost 5 bases, leaving 3 bases of the junction unmatched. Here immunoSEQ multiplex PCR was the method, and the copy in TCRdb shows in-frame clones only, minus some. Among under 45,000 clones listed, around 93% were seen once. The sequenced sample was CD4+ T cells from peripheral blood mononuclear cells, obtained after pregnancy. This TCR was recovered from a female donor with multiple sclerosis, enrolled in a pregnancy study. The V gene is TRBV15, the J gene TRBJ2-5, with 13 positions matching TRBD2. CDR3 nucleotides: TGTGCCACCAGCGGCGGACTAGCGGGGGAAGAGACCCAGTACTTC. This encodes CATSGGLAGEETQYF.